This T cell receptor beta chain was sequenced during a study of T cell responses to AZD1222 COVID-19 vaccine. Whole-study results and caveats: It should be noted that donors were predominantly white British and more often female, and clonal diversity was possibly underestimated. Nearly half of spike-specific TCRs reportedly go after variant regions that carry no mutations. A rise in Spike-specific TCR breadth and depth followed two AZD1222 doses.

CDR3 length equals 17 residues. Germline V gene sequence: CDR1 LGHNA, CDR2 YNFKEQ. V was pared by 1 base and J by 2 bases, with 5 bases of the junction left unmatched. Worth noting for this clone: Its antigen is not known.

Clones were sequenced by immunoSEQ multiplex PCR, and TCRdb holds only the in-frame ones, with some missing. This sample has some 130,000 clones, with roughly 87% found just once. The sample here was peripheral blood, taken 28 days after the second AZD1222 dose. The chain links TRBV4-2 to TRBJ2-3; 11 nucleotides agree with TRBD2. This TCR derives from an adult who received the AZD1222 COVID-19 vaccine. Here the CDR3 reads CASSQGTSGGYTDTQYF. The CDR3 coding sequence is TGTGCCAGCAGCCAAGGAACTAGCGGGGGATACACAGATACGCAGTATTTT.